Listed below are T cell receptor beta chains from one sample, sequenced in a study of metastatic and nonmetastatic thyroid tumors. TCRdb re-called clones via MiXCR from the PCR reads. The profile shows approximately 38,000 clones, roughly 27% of them singletons. The sequenced sample consisted of blood. The receptors were sampled from a female donor with papillary thyroid cancer or a benign thyroid nodule (not recorded which). Some clones in this sample may be carry-over from other donors' samples. CDR3s include the opening cysteine and the closing phenylalanine or tryptophan. D genes are given only for firm matches. Part of the rows lack a size; the others show once, few, many or a class for expanded clones.

CDR3aa: CALTSGRTGELFF; CDR3nt: TGTGCCCTCACATCAGGTCGCACCGGGGAGCTGTTTTTT; d_gene: .; j_gene: TRBJ2-2; v_gene: TRBV19; abundance: many
CDR3aa: CASTLFAGRKNIQYF; CDR3nt: TGTGCCAGCACCCTTTTTGCGGGTCGGAAAAACATTCAGTACTTC; d_gene: .; j_gene: TRBJ2-4; v_gene: TRBV6-1; abundance: many
CDR3aa: CASSQDLGSGPYNEQFF; CDR3nt: TGTGCCAGCAGCCAAGATTTAGGTAGCGGTCCCTACAATGAGCAGTTCTTC; d_gene: .; j_gene: TRBJ2-1; v_gene: TRBV3-1; abundance: .
CDR3aa: CASSVGGGETQYF; CDR3nt: TGTGCCAGCAGCGTAGGAGGGGGAGAGACCCAGTACTTC; d_gene: .; j_gene: TRBJ2-5; v_gene: TRBV9; abundance: few
CDR3aa: CASSLEQATRADTQYF; CDR3nt: TGCGCCAGCAGCTTGGAGCAGGCGACGCGGGCAGATACGCAGTATTTT; d_gene: .; j_gene: TRBJ2-3; v_gene: TRBV5-1; abundance: few
CDR3aa: CASRLSGLSYEQYF; CDR3nt: TGTGCCAGCAGACTCAGCGGACTCTCCTACGAGCAGTACTTC; d_gene: .; j_gene: TRBJ2-7; v_gene: TRBV27; abundance: few
CDR3aa: CASSQDSGAVYEQYF; CDR3nt: TGCGCCAGCAGCCAAGATTCGGGTGCAGTCTACGAGCAGTACTTC; d_gene: .; j_gene: TRBJ2-7; v_gene: TRBV4-3; abundance: many
CDR3aa: CASSSYGEQYF; CDR3nt: TGTGCCAGCAGCTCTTATGGCGAGCAGTACTTC; d_gene: .; j_gene: TRBJ2-7; v_gene: TRBV3-1; abundance: few
CDR3aa: CSAREEEAGDSYEQYF; CDR3nt: TGCAGTGCTAGAGAAGAGGAGGCAGGGGATTCTTACGAGCAGTACTTC; d_gene: .; j_gene: TRBJ2-7; v_gene: TRBV20-1; abundance: few
CDR3aa: CASRKTGSEQYF; CDR3nt: TGTGCCAGCAGAAAGACAGGGTCCGAGCAGTACTTC; d_gene: TRBD1; j_gene: TRBJ2-7; v_gene: TRBV11-2; abundance: many
CDR3aa: CASSLQGWGNYGYTF; CDR3nt: TGTGCCAGCAGCTTACAGGGCTGGGGGAACTATGGCTACACCTTC; d_gene: .; j_gene: TRBJ1-2; v_gene: TRBV7-2; abundance: .
CDR3aa: CASRSTVGVGFLGGELFF; CDR3nt: TGTGCCAGCAGATCGACCGTCGGGGTTGGGTTTCTTGGCGGGGAGCTGTTTTTT; d_gene: .; j_gene: TRBJ2-2; v_gene: TRBV28; abundance: many
CDR3aa: CASSLASGGSETQYF; CDR3nt: TGCGCCAGCAGCTTGGCTTCAGGGGGCAGTGAGACCCAGTACTTC; d_gene: TRBD1; j_gene: TRBJ2-5; v_gene: TRBV5-1; abundance: many